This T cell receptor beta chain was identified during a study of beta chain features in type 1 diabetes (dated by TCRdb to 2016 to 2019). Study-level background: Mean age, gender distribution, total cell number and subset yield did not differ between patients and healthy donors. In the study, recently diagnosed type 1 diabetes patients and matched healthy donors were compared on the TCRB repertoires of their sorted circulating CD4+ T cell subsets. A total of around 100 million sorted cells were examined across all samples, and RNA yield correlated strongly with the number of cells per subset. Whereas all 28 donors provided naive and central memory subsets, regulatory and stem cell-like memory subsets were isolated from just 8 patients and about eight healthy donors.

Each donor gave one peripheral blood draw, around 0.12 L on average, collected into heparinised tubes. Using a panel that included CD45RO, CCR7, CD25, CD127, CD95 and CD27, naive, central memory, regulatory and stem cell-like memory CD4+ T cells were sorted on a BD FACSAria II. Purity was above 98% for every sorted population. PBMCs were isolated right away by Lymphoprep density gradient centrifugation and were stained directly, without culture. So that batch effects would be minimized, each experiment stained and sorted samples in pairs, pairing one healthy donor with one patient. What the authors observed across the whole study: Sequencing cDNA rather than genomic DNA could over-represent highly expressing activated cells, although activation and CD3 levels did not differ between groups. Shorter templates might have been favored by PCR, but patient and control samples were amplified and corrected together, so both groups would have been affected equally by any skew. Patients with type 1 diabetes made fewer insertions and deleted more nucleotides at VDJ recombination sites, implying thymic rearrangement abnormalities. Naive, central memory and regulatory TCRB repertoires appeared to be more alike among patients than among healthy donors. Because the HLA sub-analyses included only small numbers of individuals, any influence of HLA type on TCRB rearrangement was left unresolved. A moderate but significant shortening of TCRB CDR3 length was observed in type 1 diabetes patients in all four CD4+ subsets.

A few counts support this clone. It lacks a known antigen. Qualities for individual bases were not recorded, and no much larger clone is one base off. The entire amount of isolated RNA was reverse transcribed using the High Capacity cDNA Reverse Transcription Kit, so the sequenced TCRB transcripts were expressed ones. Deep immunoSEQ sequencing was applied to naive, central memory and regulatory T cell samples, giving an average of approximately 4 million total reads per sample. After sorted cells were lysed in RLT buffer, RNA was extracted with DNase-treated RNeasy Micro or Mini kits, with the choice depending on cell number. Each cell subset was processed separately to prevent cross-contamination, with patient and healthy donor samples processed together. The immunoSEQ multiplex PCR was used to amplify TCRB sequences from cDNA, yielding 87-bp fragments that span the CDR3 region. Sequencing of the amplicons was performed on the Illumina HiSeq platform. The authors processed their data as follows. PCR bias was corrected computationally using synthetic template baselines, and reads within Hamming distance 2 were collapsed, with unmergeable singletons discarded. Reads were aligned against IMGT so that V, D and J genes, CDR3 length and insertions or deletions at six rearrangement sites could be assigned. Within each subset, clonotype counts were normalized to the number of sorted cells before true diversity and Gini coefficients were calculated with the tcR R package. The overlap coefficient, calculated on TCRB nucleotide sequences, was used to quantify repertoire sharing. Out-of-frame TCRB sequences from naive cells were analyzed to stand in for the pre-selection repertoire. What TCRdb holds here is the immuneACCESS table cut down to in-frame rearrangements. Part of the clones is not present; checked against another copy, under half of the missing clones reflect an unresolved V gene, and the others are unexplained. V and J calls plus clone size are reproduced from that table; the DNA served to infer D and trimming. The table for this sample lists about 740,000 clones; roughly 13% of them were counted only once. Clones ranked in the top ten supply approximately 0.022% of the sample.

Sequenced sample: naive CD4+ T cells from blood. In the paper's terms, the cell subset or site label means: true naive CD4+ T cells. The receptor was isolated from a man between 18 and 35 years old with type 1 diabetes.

The nucleotide sequence is given as TGCGCCAGCAGCCAAGGGGAGGGCCAAGAGACCCAGTACTTC. Protein translation: CASSQGEGQETQYF. The rearranged segments are TRBV4-1 and TRBJ2-5, with 7 bases matching TRBD2. The CDR3 runs 14 amino acids, cysteine and phenylalanine included. Just the 42-base CDR3 DNA is kept, in frame starting at base 1. The germline V gene yields MGHRA for CDR1 and YSYEKL for CDR2. Trimming takes 1 base off V and 1 base off J; junction bases not matched to a gene: 0.